The 19 T cell receptor beta chains in this list originate from one sample, sequenced in a study of metastatic and nonmetastatic thyroid tumors. Using MiXCR, TCRdb re-called clones from the PCR reads. The sample consists of 53,000 or so clones, approximately 22% of them appearing once. Until they underwent thyroid surgery, no patient had received any treatment. Source material: blood. The origin of the receptors is a female donor with papillary thyroid cancer or a benign thyroid nodule (not recorded which). Some clones in this sample may be carry-over from other donors' samples.

This clone appeared many times. The rearrangement links TRBV20-1 to TRBJ2-3, with 12 bases fitting TRBD2. Germline V CDR1 and CDR2: DFQATT, SNEGSKA (reference sequence). The CDR3 totals 14 residues. V was pared by 8 bases and J by 5 bases, with 8 bases of the junction left unmatched. This chain's CDR3 is CSPLTSGSLDTQYF. In nucleotides, the CDR3 is TGCAGTCCCCTGACTAGCGGGAGTCTAGATACGCAGTATTTT.

This clone was observed many times. V is TRBV6-1 and J is TRBJ2-5, with D uncertain. CDR1 MNHNS and CDR2 SASEGT come from the germline V gene. The CDR3 covers 12 residues. V lost 8 bases and J 5 bases, leaving 12 bases between the germline ends. This CDR3 reads CASSQRSETQYF. The CDR3 DNA follows: TGTGCCAGCTCGCAGCGATCGGAGACCCAGTACTTC.

This chain uses TRBV9 with TRBJ2-6; 8 bases are shared with TRBD1. With V trimmed by 0 bases and J by 6 bases, 11 bases remained unmatched. This CDR3 has 18 residues. Germline assignment: CDR1 SGDLS and CDR2 YYNGEE. The CDR3 reads CASSVGTGQSSLANVLTF. The CDR3 DNA reads as TGTGCCAGCAGCGTAGGGACAGGGCAGAGCTCTTTGGCCAACGTCCTGACTTTC.

This clone was counted ten times or more. The rearrangement uses TRBV12-3 or TRBV12-4 and TRBJ2-1; 12 bases match TRBD1. V shed 5 bases, J shed 5 bases, and the junction held 4 bases outside the gene matches. This CDR3 contains 15 residues. CDR3 protein: CASSRGQGANNEQFF. The CDR3 DNA is TGTGCCAGCAGTAGGGGACAGGGGGCCAACAATGAGCAGTTCTTC.

This clone was seen many times. This chain connects TRBV15 to TRBJ2-7, with 12 bases that match TRBD1. Germline lookup yields CDR1 LNHNV and CDR2 YYDKDF (reference sequence). V shed 3 bases and J 5 bases; nucleotides not matched to a gene: 8. The CDR3 totals 16 residues. The DNA of the CDR3 is TGTGCCACCAGCAGTCCCACCGGGACAGGGGGCAACGAGCAGTACTTC. Amino acids: CATSSPTGTGGNEQYF.

This clone was seen at least ten times. Other DNA sequences from this sample encode an identical CDR3 as well. The J gene is TRBJ1-6, the V gene TRBV20-1, with D maybe TRBD1 (5 bases). The length of the CDR3 is 15 residues. Germline assignment: CDR1 DFQATT and CDR2 SNEGSKA (reference sequence). Trimming stripped 3 bases from V and 6 bases from J, with 15 bases between. In DNA form, the CDR3 reads TGCAGTGCTAGGGGTGGGAGGGGAATTAATTCACCCCTCCACTTT. As protein: CSARGGRGINSPLHF.

This clone was recorded many times. The identical CDR3 is also encoded by other nucleotide sequences in the sample. The chain couples TRBV5-4 to TRBJ2-1, with 9 bases matching TRBD1. The V and J ends lost 3 bases and 7 bases, in that order; junction bases with no gene match: 8. The CDR3 extends over 15 amino acids. Germline V CDR1 and CDR2: SGHNT, YYREEE (reference sequence). The CDR3, as DNA: TGTGCCAGCAGCTCCCCGGACAGGGGTGGGAATGAGCAGTTCTTC. It specifies CASSSPDRGGNEQFF.

The table lists this clone with many counts. The chain employs TRBV27 and TRBJ1-6; 9 bases map to TRBD1. The J segment lost 9 bases and the V segment lost 2 bases, leaving 8 bases of the junction unmatched. Germline CDR1 is MNHEY and CDR2 is SMNVEV (reference sequence). The CDR3 covers 16 residues. The CDR3 sequence is CASSLSLDRGGSPLHF. The CDR3 DNA reads as TGTGCCAGCAGTTTAAGTTTGGACAGGGGAGGTTCACCCCTCCACTTT.

As for this clone: One end of the junction fails to match germline, which may point to a read error. The chain employs TRBV4-1 and TRBJ2-5; 7 bases match TRBD2. The germline V gene encodes CDR1 MGHRA and CDR2 YSYEKL. This CDR3 has 16 residues. As DNA, the CDR3 is TGCACCAGCAGCCAAGTGGTCGGGGGGTACCAAGAGACCCAGTACTTC. It is translated as CTSSQVVGGYQETQYF.

A single count supports this clone. This sample also contains other DNA sequences that code for the same CDR3. J is TRBJ1-3 and V is TRBV7-8, with D hard to call. Trimming removed 5 bases from V and 4 bases from J, with 15 bases in between. This CDR3 is 15 amino acids long. Germline V gene data show CDR1 as SGHVS and CDR2 as FQNEAQ. The CDR3 nucleotides are TGTGCCAGCAGCCCTCGCACTTACTCCGGAAACACCATATATTTT. Protein: CASSPRTYSGNTIYF.

This clone was seen only a few times. This may be a read error, as it is one base from a much larger clone. This chain joins TRBV29-1 and TRBJ2-1, with D maybe TRBD2 (5 bases). Germline assignment: CDR1 SQVTM and CDR2 ANQGSEA. The CDR3 loop spans 13 amino acids. The CDR3 sequence is CRVESTDFNEQFF. The CDR3 DNA reads TGCAGAGTTGAATCGACGGACTTCAATGAGCAGTTCTTC.

This clone showed up many times. The V and J genes are TRBV11-2 and TRBJ1-3; D call uncertain. V was pared by 2 bases and J by 0 bases, with 11 bases between. Germline CDR1 and CDR2: SGHAT and FQNNGV. The CDR3 loop spans 16 amino acids. The CDR3 sequence: CASSLMSGNSGNTIYF. For the CDR3, the DNA is TGTGCCAGCAGCTTAATGTCGGGAAACTCTGGAAACACCATATATTTT.

This clone was seen ten or more times. This chain uses TRBV18 with TRBJ2-3; D might be TRBD2 (5 bases). This CDR3 is 17 amino acids long. Germline V gives CDR1 KGHSH, CDR2 LQKENI. Trimming stripped 3 bases from V and 2 bases from J, with 18 bases between. CDR3 coding DNA: TGTGCCAGCTCACCGCCCAACGCGCCAGCGGTCACAGATACGCAGTATTTT. Amino acids: CASSPPNAPAVTDTQYF.

This clone was seen repeatedly, ten times or more. The chain combines TRBV19 with TRBJ2-2; 7 bases map to TRBD2. The V segment lost 5 bases and the J segment 6 bases; nucleotides outside the gene matches: 9. Germline CDR1 reads LNHDA; CDR2 reads SQIVND (reference sequence). CDR3 length: 15 amino acids. The CDR3 sequence: CASSPPSGRAGELFF. CDR3 sequence (DNA): TGTGCCAGTAGTCCCCCTAGCGGTCGGGCCGGGGAGCTGTTTTTT.

Many counts were recorded for this clone. A much more abundant neighbour one base away suggests this may be a read error. V usage is TRBV20-1 and J usage is TRBJ1-2; possibly TRBD1 for D (5 bases). V lost 1 base and J lost 8, with 17 bases in between. CDR1 and CDR2 from the germline V gene are DFQATT and SNEGSKA (reference sequence). CDR3 length equals 14 residues. This chain's CDR3 is CSARAPPGVQGYTF. The CDR3 region has the DNA TGCAGTGCTAGAGCTCCCCCGGGGGTCCAAGGCTACACCTTC.

This clone was recorded many times. This chain joins TRBV7-9 and TRBJ2-7, with TRBD2 matching over 9 bases. The CDR3 is made up of 14 amino acids. V was clipped by 0 bases and J by 5 bases; unmatched bases: 2. Germline values: CDR1 SEHNR, CDR2 FQNEAQ (reference sequence). CDR3 protein: CASSLARTSDEQYF. The CDR3 region has the DNA TGTGCCAGCAGCTTAGCCCGGACTAGCGACGAGCAGTACTTC.

This clone was found many times. J is TRBJ2-5 and V is TRBV7-3; 8 nucleotides agree with TRBD2. Losses at the gene ends were 3 bases for V and 5 bases for J; bases not matched to a gene: 5. CDR1 and CDR2 from the germline V gene are SGHTA and FQGTGA. The CDR3 covers 14 residues. CDR3 region: CASSLTGGRETQYF. As DNA, the CDR3 is TGTGCCAGCAGCTTGACGGGAGGGCGGGAGACCCAGTACTTC.

The table lists this clone with many counts. This sequence joins TRBV12-3 or TRBV12-4 and TRBJ2-1; the D gene is possibly TRBD2 (5 bases). Between the trimmed V and J ends, which lost 3 bases and 6 bases, there was a span of 21 bases. This CDR3 spans 17 amino acids. The CDR3 DNA sequence: TGTGCCAGCAGTTTCCAACGGAGGCTAGCAGGACTCAATGAGCAGTTCTTC. Translating gives CASSFQRRLAGLNEQFF.

This clone showed up just a few times. Here the CDR3 omits its conserved ending phenylalanine or tryptophan, so a read error is the likely source. The chain carries TRBV6-2 or TRBV6-3 and TRBJ2-1; TRBD2 agrees at 8 bases. The closer fit of TRBJ2-7 to the DNA end suggests the J call may be wrong. CDR3 length: 14 amino acids. CDR1 is MNHEY and CDR2 is SVGEGT in the germline V gene. CDR3 nucleotides: TGTGCCAGCAGTTACTCACTAGCGGACAATGAGCAGTACATC. Translated: CASSYSLADNEQYI.